The 5 T cell receptor beta chains given below trace back to one sample, sequenced in a study of response to subunit inactivated influenza vaccine. Each CDR3 protein gets one entry after TCRdb re-called the RT-PCR reads with MiXCR. The sample records more than 200,000 distinct CDR3 sequences, 9% to 15% being singletons. This specimen consisted of non-naive T cells sorted from PBMCs, obtained approximately 15 days before vaccination. These receptors were taken from a man aged 50-60 years who received an inactivated influenza vaccine.

In its sample, this clonotype was seen a few times. The rearrangement uses TRBV25-1 and TRBJ2-1, with TRBD2 identical over 10 bases. The germline V gene encodes CDR1 MGHDK and CDR2 SYGVNS. This CDR3 has 15 amino acids. V trimming: 8 bases; J trimming: 0 bases; junction bases outside the gene matches: 4. The CDR3 reads CASLLAGGSYNEQFF. DNA for the CDR3: TGTGCCAGCCTCTTAGCGGGAGGCTCCTACAATGAGCAGTTCTTC.

Ten or more counts support this clonotype. The chain combines TRBV5-1 with TRBJ1-2; the match to TRBD1 covers 10 bases. This CDR3 contains 14 residues. In germline, CDR1 is SGHRS, CDR2 YFSETQ. With V trimmed by 3 bases and J by 6 bases, 5 bases remained unmatched. CDR3 residues: CASSSGTGAHGYTF. The DNA of the CDR3 is TGCGCCAGCAGCTCAGGGACAGGGGCCCATGGCTACACCTTC.

The rearrangement uses TRBV12-3 or TRBV12-4 and TRBJ2-2; perhaps TRBD2 as D (6 bases). V was cut by 3 bases and J by 5 bases, with 13 bases left in between. CDR3 length equals 15 residues. The CDR3 nucleotides are TGTGCCAGCAGTTTGGCTGGGGAGGCGACCGGGGAGCTGTTTTTT. It translates to CASSLAGEATGELFF.

This clonotype has ten or more counts. This rearrangement joins TRBV20-1 to TRBJ2-1; TRBD2 agrees at 11 bases. The V segment lost 6 bases and the J segment 4 bases; nucleotides outside the gene matches: 5. The CDR3 has 14 residues. From germline, CDR1 is DFQATT and CDR2 SNEGSKA (reference sequence). CDR3 loop: CSARGTSGYNEQFF. DNA of the CDR3: TGCAGTGCCCGCGGGACTAGCGGTTACAATGAGCAGTTCTTC.

V usage is TRBV28 and J usage is TRBJ2-7; 9 bases are shared with TRBD2. Germline V gives CDR1 MDHEN, CDR2 SYDVKM. The junction had 9 bases not matched to a gene; V was cut back by 7 bases and J by 5 bases. The CDR3 extends over 14 amino acids. The DNA for the CDR3 is TGTGCCAGCACGACGCGGGGGGGTAGGAACGAGCAGTACTTC. It yields the protein CASTTRGGRNEQYF.